What follows are 26 T cell receptor beta chains derived from one specimen sequenced in a study of blood T cell repertoires in COVID-19 (dated by TCRdb to about 2020). Library preparation used the immunoSEQ multiplex PCR assay. The immuneACCESS repertoire file appears here via TCRdb, limited to in-frame rearrangements. These files lack a portion of the clones; in checked studies, under half of the deficit traces to unresolved V genes, and the cause of the others is not known. In all, the sample holds roughly 260,000 clones, and more than 75% of those were seen once. The ten largest clonotypes hold under 2.5% of the sample. Sequencing was performed on peripheral blood. The receptors stem from a woman in her forties or fifties with acute or convalescent COVID-19.

The CDR3 here is CASSPRWGAEAFF. The CDR3, as DNA: TGCGCCAGCAGCCCAAGGTGGGGGGCTGAAGCTTTCTTT. The chain is built from TRBV5-1 and TRBJ1-1, with a weak D call TRBD1 (5 bases). The CDR3 consists of 13 residues. The germline gives CDR1 SGHRS, CDR2 YFSETQ. Trimming removed 4 bases at V and 6 bases at J, with 13 bases between. The full variable domain, with the rest looked up from reference TRBV5-1 and TRBJ1-1, is KAGVTQTPRYLIKTRGQQVTLSCSPISGHRSVSWYQQTPGQGLQFLFEYFSETQRNKGNFPGRFSGRQFSNSRSEMNVSTLELGDSALYLCASSPRWGAEAFFGQGTRLTVV.

This sequence joins TRBV4-2 and TRBJ2-4, with 11 bases fitting TRBD2. This CDR3 is built from 18 residues. The junction had 9 bases not matched to a gene; V was cut back by 4 bases and J by 1 base. Germline assignment: CDR1 LGHNA and CDR2 YNFKEQ. Written as DNA, the CDR3 is TGTGCCAGCAGCCGATCACTAGCGGGAGAAGCGGCCAAAAACATTCAGTACTTC. Translating gives CASSRSLAGEAAKNIQYF.

This chain joins TRBV5-8 and TRBJ1-2; 9 bases align to TRBD1. From germline, CDR1 is SGHTS and CDR2 YDEGEE. The V segment lost 0 bases and the J segment 8 bases; nucleotides outside the gene matches: 2. This CDR3 has 13 residues. CDR3 sequence: CASSLDRGHGYTF. CDR3 sequence (DNA): TGTGCCAGCAGCTTGGACAGGGGGCACGGCTACACCTTC.

Concerning this clone: One junction end does not reproduce the germline sequence, and a read error may be involved. This chain uses TRBV7-7 with TRBJ2-5; 9 bases agree with TRBD2. This CDR3 spans 16 amino acids. Per germline, CDR1 SSHAT and CDR2 FNYEAQ (reference sequence). CDR3 DNA sequence: TGTGCTAGCAGCTTAGGGAGTAGCGGGAGACAGGAGACCCAGTACTTC. It is translated as CASSLGSSGRQETQYF.

The V and J genes are TRBV11-2 and TRBJ1-6; possibly TRBD1 for D (6 bases). V was clipped by 6 bases and J by 6 bases, with 15 bases between them. Germline loops: CDR1 SGHAT, CDR2 FQNNGV. CDR3 length: 15 residues. The CDR3 nucleotides read TGTGCCAGCAGAGGAATTCAGGGGCGTAATTCACCCCTCCACTTT. As protein: CASRGIQGRNSPLHF. Variable domain in full (rest from reference TRBV11-2 and TRBJ1-6): EAGVAQSPRYKIIEKRQSVAFWCNPISGHATLYWYQQILGQGPKLLIQFQNNGVVDDSQLPKDRFSAERLKGVDSTLKIQPAKLEDSAVYLCASRGIQGRNSPLHFGNGTRLTVT.

This chain links TRBV29-1 with TRBJ2-3, with D possibly TRBD2 on 6 matching bases. V shed 1 base and J shed 2 bases, with 13 bases lying between them. Germline assignment: CDR1 SQVTM and CDR2 ANQGSEA. The CDR3 runs to 15 residues. CDR3 sequence (DNA): TGCAGCGTTGAAGCGGGAGAAGTTTTCACAGATACGCAGTATTTT. Protein product: CSVEAGEVFTDTQYF.

The chain joins TRBV19 to TRBJ2-7; no reliable D call. Germline V gene data show CDR1 as LNHDA and CDR2 as SQIVND (reference sequence). Trimming stripped 11 bases from V and 5 bases from J, with 16 bases between. This CDR3 is built from 12 residues. CDR3: CAWSVAFDEQYF. DNA of the CDR3: TGTGCCTGGTCGGTAGCCTTTGACGAGCAGTACTTC.

J is TRBJ2-7 and V is TRBV11-2, with 9 bases matching TRBD2. Germline-derived CDR1 and CDR2 are SGHAT and FQNNGV. The CDR3 is made up of 18 amino acids. Unmatched junction bases numbered 10, after V lost 0 bases and J lost 1 base. The CDR3 nucleotides are TGTGCCAGCAGCTTAGAGTCTTGGCTAGCGGGATATTCCTACGAGCAGTACTTC. It translates to CASSLESWLAGYSYEQYF.

The gene calls are TRBV12-3 or TRBV12-4 and TRBJ1-1; no clear D. The CDR3 is 13 amino acids. Trimming pared 3 bases from V and 0 bases from J, leaving 5 bases between. The CDR3 DNA sequence: TGTGCCAGCAGTTTCGACATGAACACTGAAGCTTTCTTT. Translation gives CASSFDMNTEAFF.

This chain uses TRBV11-2 with TRBJ1-4, with no clear D. CDR3 size: 16 residues. V lost 5 bases and J lost 8, with 21 bases in between. Germline V gene sequence: CDR1 SGHAT, CDR2 FQNNGV. For the CDR3, the DNA is TGTGCCAGCAGCCGCACCGTACAGCCGAGAAGGGAAAAACTGTTTTTT. It translates to CASSRTVQPRREKLFF.

The chain combines TRBV7-2 with TRBJ2-5, with no clear D. V was trimmed by 2 bases and J by 7 bases, leaving 5 bases between them. Germline CDR1 SGHTA, CDR2 FQGNSA. The CDR3 contains 11 residues. CDR3 region: CASSLIVTQYF. The DNA of the CDR3 is TGTGCCAGCAGCTTAATCGTGACCCAGTACTTC.

This clone was counted a single time. J is TRBJ1-1 and V is TRBV15; 8 bases agree with TRBD1. This CDR3 comprises 13 residues. CDR1 LNHNV and CDR2 YYDKDF come from the germline V gene (reference sequence). After removal of 4 bases from V and 7 bases from J, the junction contained 5 bases not matched to a gene. In DNA, the CDR3 is TGTGCCACCAGCACTGGACAGGGAAGTGAAGCTTTCTTT. This codes for CATSTGQGSEAFF.

The rearrangement uses TRBV5-1 and TRBJ2-1; 8 nucleotides align to TRBD1. CDR3 length: 17 residues. V lost 1 base, J lost 1 base, and 7 bases stayed unmatched. Germline CDR1 and CDR2: SGHRS and YFSETQ. DNA for the CDR3: TGCGCCAGCAGCTTGCTCGGACAGGGTACTTCCTACAATGAGCAGTTCTTC. Its protein is CASSLLGQGTSYNEQFF.

The V gene is TRBV28, the J gene TRBJ1-5; D not resolved. Germline CDR1 MDHEN, CDR2 SYDVKM. The CDR3 is made up of 14 amino acids. Trimming cost V 6 bases and J 6 bases, with 15 bases left between them. The CDR3 spells CASRVVRTGQPQHF. The CDR3 DNA is TGTGCCAGCAGGGTCGTGCGTACCGGTCAGCCCCAGCATTTT.

This clone was detected once. The chain employs TRBV29-1 and TRBJ2-5; tentative D call: TRBD1 (6 bases). The length of the CDR3 is 14 residues. Looked up from germline, CDR1 is SQVTM and CDR2 is ANQGSEA. Between the trimmed V and J ends, which lost 7 bases and 5 bases, there was a span of 20 bases. The CDR3 DNA follows: TGCAGCGCCCCTCCAGGGGATGTCGGGGAGACCCAGTACTTC. Translated: CSAPPGDVGETQYF. Looking up the rest from reference TRBV29-1 and TRBJ2-5 gives the full variable domain: SAVISQKPSRDICQRGTSLTIQCQVDSQVTMMFWYRQQPGQSLTLIATANQGSEATYESGFVIDKFPISRPNLTFSTLTVSNMSPEDSSIYLCSAPPGDVGETQYFGPGTRLLVL.

The J gene is TRBJ1-1, the V gene TRBV30; D is undetermined. V dropped 5 bases and J dropped 5 bases, with 15 bases sitting between them. Germline V gene lookup returns CDR1 GTSNPN and CDR2 SVGIG (reference sequence). This CDR3 comprises 13 residues. The CDR3: CAWQDSFLTEAFF. For the CDR3, the DNA is TGTGCCTGGCAGGATTCCTTTTTGACTGAAGCTTTCTTT.

The rearrangement links TRBV7-9 to TRBJ1-2, with 7 bases identical to TRBD1. The germline V gene has CDR1 SEHNR and CDR2 FQNEAQ (reference sequence). CDR3 length equals 14 residues. V dropped 2 bases and J dropped 7; count of bases not matched to a gene: 7. CDR3 protein: CASSLLRDSFGYTF. CDR3 coding DNA: TGTGCCAGCAGCTTATTACGGGACAGCTTTGGCTACACCTTC.

The DNA for the CDR3 is TGCAGTGCTAGAGAGAGCTACGAGCAGTACTTC. This sequence encodes CSARESYEQYF. The chain has TRBV20-1 and TRBJ2-7; D gene unclear. There are 11 residues in the CDR3. CDR1 is DFQATT and CDR2 is SNEGSKA in the germline V gene (reference sequence). V lost 0 bases and J 3 bases, leaving 3 bases between the germline ends.

The rearrangement joins TRBV29-1 to TRBJ1-2; 8 bases are shared with TRBD1. Germline V CDR1 and CDR2: SQVTM, ANQGSEA. Trimming removed 4 bases from V and 5 bases from J; junction bases left unmatched: 6. CDR3 length equals 13 residues. CDR3 nucleotides: TGCAGCGTTGCGACAGGGGTTCGGTATGGCTACACCTTC. Translating it yields CSVATGVRYGYTF.

The chain has TRBV5-6 and TRBJ1-6; 9 bases match TRBD1. The CDR3 has 16 amino acids. Looked up from germline, CDR1 is SGHDT and CDR2 is YYEEEE. J was trimmed by 6 bases and V by 4 bases; bases with no gene match: 8. The CDR3, as DNA: TGTGCCAGCAGCGCGGGACAGGGAAGTTTTAATTCACCCCTCCACTTT. Amino acid sequence: CASSAGQGSFNSPLHF.

The J gene is TRBJ2-6, the V gene TRBV7-9; 7 bases are shared with TRBD1. Germline CDR1 is SEHNR and CDR2 is FQNEAQ (reference sequence). This CDR3 is built from 16 residues. Germline trimming cut 11 bases from V and 0 bases from J; bases unmatched to any gene: 10. This CDR3 reads CAGRARGSSGANVLTF. The CDR3 nucleotides read TGTGCCGGAAGGGCCAGGGGGAGCTCTGGGGCCAACGTCCTGACTTTC.

V and J are TRBV3-1 (or the pseudogene TRBV3-2) and TRBJ1-2; 7 bases are shared with TRBD1. CDR3 size: 14 residues. Per the germline V gene, CDR1 is LGHDT and CDR2 is YNNKEL (reference sequence). J lost 4 bases, V lost 4 bases, and 6 bases had no gene match. In DNA, the CDR3 is TGTGCCAGCAGCCCAGAGGGACAGTTCTATGGCTACACCTTC. This translates into CASSPEGQFYGYTF.

The genes are TRBV28 and TRBJ1-5, with a weak D call TRBD1 (6 bases). CDR1 is MDHEN and CDR2 is SYDVKM in the germline V gene. The CDR3 sequence is 15 residues long. The germline V and J ends were trimmed by 3 bases and 1 base, with 10 bases remaining between them. CDR3 sequence (DNA): TGTGCCAGCAGTTTGATTGGACAGAGCAATCAGCCCCAGCATTTT. It encodes CASSLIGQSNQPQHF.

This clone was detected once. The chain carries TRBV4-3 and TRBJ1-2; possibly TRBD1 for D (5 bases). The CDR3 spans 15 residues. Germline CDR1 and CDR2: LGHNA and YSLEER. V lost 3 bases and J 2 bases, leaving 13 bases between the germline ends. For the CDR3, the DNA is TGCGCCAGCAGCCAGAGACAGTACGAAAACTATGGCTACACCTTC. Protein: CASSQRQYENYGYTF.

The chain links TRBV20-1 to TRBJ2-1; tentative D call: TRBD1 (6 bases). The germline CDR1 and CDR2 sequences are DFQATT and SNEGSKA (reference sequence). Trimming stripped 3 bases from V and 10 bases from J, with 19 bases between. This CDR3 is built from 14 residues. The CDR3 DNA reads TGCAGTGCTAGTGGCAGGGGACCCAAGAGAGAGCAGTTCTTC. It is translated as CSASGRGPKREQFF.

This clone was detected once. The J gene is TRBJ2-3, the V gene TRBV11-2, with 9 bases that match TRBD1. After removal of 4 bases from V and 3 bases from J, the junction contained 2 bases not matched to a gene. CDR3 size: 14 residues. CDR1 and CDR2 (germline): SGHAT, FQNNGV. CDR3: CASSSDRGTDTQYF. The CDR3 bases are TGTGCCAGCAGCTCGGACAGGGGAACAGATACGCAGTATTTT.